One T cell receptor beta chain is described in this entry. Its antigen is as yet unknown. Germline V gene lookup returns CDR1 KGHDR and CDR2 SFDVKD. V lost 0 bases and J 5 bases, leaving 15 bases between the germline ends. This CDR3 spans 16 amino acids. Absent ophthalmopathy progression within 18 months defined stable Graves' hyperthyroidism. Hyperthyroidism in the patients, aged 18 to 65, was newly diagnosed and under 2 months in duration. Diagnostic decisions used clinical symptoms, serum thyroxine and TRAb, thyroid ultrasound and orbital computed tomography. The data originate from a study of T cells in Graves' hyperthyroidism and ophthalmopathy. Findings and limits, study-wide: In simple terms, a model built on 13 V-J features told ophthalmopathy apart from stable hyperthyroidism.

Researchers amplified the TCR beta CDR3 regions from RNA transcripts. HTBI primers drove first-round RT-PCR of the TCR CDR3. TCRdb re-derived calls from the multiplex PCR reads in MiXCR, one entry per CDR3 protein. The data hold hundreds of thousands of distinct CDR3 sequences, with 38% observed a single time. This receptor was identified in a man between 18 and 35 years old with Graves' hyperthyroidism. Sample: blood. This chain connects TRBV24-1 to TRBJ2-5, with D perhaps TRBD1 (6 bases). The CDR3 region is CATSDLSHRASETQYF. As DNA, the CDR3 is TGTGCCACCAGTGATTTGTCGCACAGGGCATCGGAGACCCAGTACTTC.